One sample yielded the 13 T cell receptor beta chains listed below, sequenced in a study of vaccination and CD4 T cells after COVID-19. Treatment in this sample: roughly ten-day PBMC culture with coronavirus spike peptide pools or control peptides (ViraFEST assay). With the Oncomine TCR Beta short-read assay, DNA from cultured CD4+ T cells was sequenced. TCRdb processed the PCR reads anew with MiXCR; each CDR3 protein has one entry. Of some 20,000 distinct CDR3 sequences in the sample, around 29% are singletons; the top ten hold just under 15%. Their target antigens are unknown. Sequencing was carried out using cultured CD4+ T cells from blood. The origin of the receptors is a human donor with COVID-19.

This clonotype turned up a few times. The chain carries TRBV7-2 and TRBJ1-5; 7 bases are a match to TRBD1. Germline CDR1 is SGHTA and CDR2 is FQGNSA. This CDR3 contains 15 residues. After removal of 5 bases from V and 1 base from J, the junction contained 5 bases not matched to a gene. The CDR3 region is CASSRDSASNQPQHF. The CDR3 DNA sequence: TGTGCCAGCAGCCGGGACAGCGCGAGCAATCAGCCCCAGCATTTT.

This chain uses TRBV6-4 with TRBJ2-2; D unclear. In germline, CDR1 is MRHNA, CDR2 SNTAGT. Trimming pared 5 bases from V and 1 base from J, leaving 14 bases between. There are 16 residues in the CDR3. The CDR3 DNA sequence: TGTGCCAGCAGTATGCCGATACACGGGAACACCGGGGAGCTGTTTTTT. Translated, it gives CASSMPIHGNTGELFF.

This clonotype was recorded a few times. This chain connects TRBV4-1 to TRBJ1-1; 8 bases map to TRBD1. This CDR3 comprises 14 residues. V shed 7 bases, J shed 1 base, and the junction held 5 bases outside the gene matches. From germline, CDR1 is MGHRA and CDR2 YSYEKL. The CDR3 sequence is CASKGQGGNTEAFF. As DNA, the CDR3 is TGCGCCAGCAAAGGACAGGGAGGGAACACTGAAGCTTTCTTT.

This clonotype was picked up a small number of times. V usage is TRBV6-1 and J usage is TRBJ1-6; D remains ambiguous. This CDR3 has 17 residues. V was shortened by 1 base and J by 5 bases, with 15 bases between the two germline ends. CDR1 MNHNS and CDR2 SASEGT come from the germline V gene. The CDR3 DNA sequence: TGTGCCAGCAGTGAAGATGCGTGGGTGGGAGATAATTCACCCCTCCACTTT. It translates to CASSEDAWVGDNSPLHF.

The chain carries TRBV6-1 and TRBJ1-1; 7 nucleotides align to TRBD1. V lost 7 bases, J lost 5 bases, and 16 bases stayed unmatched. Germline-derived CDR1 and CDR2 are MNHNS and SASEGT. This CDR3 is 16 amino acids long. CDR3 sequence reads: CASTAFSGAGGTEAFF. As DNA, the CDR3 is TGTGCCAGCACAGCCTTTTCAGGGGCAGGGGGTACTGAAGCTTTCTTT.

CDR3 sequence: CASSRKEMNTEAFF. CDR3 in DNA: TGTGCCAGCTCTAGAAAAGAAATGAACACTGAAGCTTTCTTT. The rearrangement uses TRBV6-4 and TRBJ1-1; D is undetermined. With 8 bases removed from V and 0 bases from J, the gap between germline ends came to 13 bases. There are 14 residues in the CDR3. Germline CDR1 is MRHNA and CDR2 is SNTAGT.

CDR3 in amino acids: CASSLTHNQPQHF. The CDR3 coding sequence is TGTGCCAGCTCATTGACCCACAATCAGCCCCAGCATTTT. The chain couples TRBV6-1 to TRBJ1-5; D is ambiguous. The CDR3 is 13 residues long. Trimming stripped 8 bases from V and 3 bases from J, with 11 bases between. Germline CDR1 is MNHNS and CDR2 is SASEGT.

This clonotype was observed a few times. This chain uses TRBV6-1 with TRBJ2-7; perhaps TRBD1 as D (6 bases). CDR1 is MNHNS and CDR2 is SASEGT in the germline V gene. The CDR3 runs 15 residues. Trimming left V 2 bases short and J 5 bases short, with 16 bases between. In DNA form, the CDR3 reads TGTGCCAGCAGTGAATGGCAACCACAGGGAAACGAGCAGTACTTC. Encoded protein: CASSEWQPQGNEQYF.

This chain uses TRBV7-9 with TRBJ2-1, with a possible D match to TRBD2 (5 bases). V dropped 5 bases and J dropped 7 bases, with 18 bases sitting between them. This CDR3 spans 15 amino acids. Germline values: CDR1 SEHNR, CDR2 FQNEAQ (reference sequence). The CDR3 is CASSPTGITANEQFF. CDR3 in DNA: TGTGCCAGCAGCCCGACCGGGATTACAGCTAATGAGCAGTTCTTC.

This chain links TRBV20-1 with TRBJ2-1, with 10 bases aligning to TRBD2. The V and J ends lost 5 bases and 10 bases, in that order; junction bases with no gene match: 14. This CDR3 spans 15 amino acids. Germline V gene sequence: CDR1 DFQATT, CDR2 SNEGSKA (reference sequence). CDR3 region: CSAGLAARVRGEQFF. CDR3 nucleotides: TGCAGTGCTGGACTAGCGGCAAGGGTCCGGGGCGAGCAGTTCTTC.

This chain joins TRBV20-1 and TRBJ2-1, with D perhaps matching TRBD1 (6 bases). There are 17 residues in the CDR3. CDR1 is DFQATT, CDR2 SNEGSKA, per germline (reference sequence). V dropped 2 bases and J dropped 5 bases, with 22 bases sitting between them. The CDR3 DNA reads TGCAGTGCTAGAAGTTTAGGGGGATCCAAGGGCGACAATGAGCAGTTCTTC. Amino acids: CSARSLGGSKGDNEQFF.

This chain uses TRBV7-6 with TRBJ2-3; TRBD2 matches 9 bases. The V and J ends lost 1 base and 1 base, in that order; junction bases with no gene match: 3. Looked up from germline, CDR1 is SGHVS and CDR2 is FNYEAQ. CDR3 length: 16 residues. The chain's CDR3 is CASSLGGGGGTDTQYF. Written as DNA, the CDR3 is TGTGCCAGCAGCTTAGGAGGCGGGGGGGGCACAGATACGCAGTATTTT.

This rearrangement joins TRBV6-1 to TRBJ1-5; 10 bases fit TRBD1. This CDR3 has 15 residues. The germline CDR1 and CDR2 sequences are MNHNS and SASEGT. The ends lost 5 bases at V and 6 bases at J; junction bases unmatched: 7. CDR3 residues: CASSRDRGLTQPQHF. Written as DNA, the CDR3 is TGTGCCAGCAGTCGAGACAGGGGGCTCACTCAGCCCCAGCATTTT.